This T cell receptor (beta chain) comes out of a study of T cells in Graves' hyperthyroidism and ophthalmopathy. Amplification yielded TCR beta CDR3 regions, with RNA transcripts as the source. TCR CDR3 regions were first amplified by RT-PCR with HTBI primers. One entry per CDR3 protein, called by TCRdb with MiXCR from the multiplex PCR reads. The sample records some 700,000 distinct CDR3 sequences, 17% being singletons. Diagnosis rested on symptoms, serum thyroxine and TRAb, thyroid ultrasound, and orbital computed tomography. Germline CDR1 is MNHEY and CDR2 is SMNVEV (reference sequence). With 5 bases removed from V and 7 bases from J, the gap between germline ends came to 9 bases. The CDR3 has 13 residues.

Sequenced material: blood. The V gene is TRBV27, the J gene TRBJ1-6; D gene ambiguous. The sequence was collected from a man in his fifties or sixties with Graves' hyperthyroidism. CDR3 amino acids: CASSHAENSPLHF. In nucleotides, the CDR3 is TGTGCCAGCAGTCATGCAGAAAATTCACCCCTCCACTTT.